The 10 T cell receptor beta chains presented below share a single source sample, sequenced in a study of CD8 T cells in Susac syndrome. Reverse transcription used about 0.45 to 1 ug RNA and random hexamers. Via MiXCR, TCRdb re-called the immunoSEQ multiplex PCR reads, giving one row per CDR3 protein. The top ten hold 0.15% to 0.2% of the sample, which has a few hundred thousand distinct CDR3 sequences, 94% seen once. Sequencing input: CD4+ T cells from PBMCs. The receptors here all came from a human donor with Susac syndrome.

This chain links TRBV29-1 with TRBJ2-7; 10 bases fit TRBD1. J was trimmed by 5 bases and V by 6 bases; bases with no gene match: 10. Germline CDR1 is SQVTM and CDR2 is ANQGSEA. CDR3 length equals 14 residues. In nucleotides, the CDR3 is TGCAGCGTCGGCACCGGGACAGGGGCCCACGAGCAGTACTTC. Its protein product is CSVGTGTGAHEQYF.

This chain's CDR3 is CSARGQGSSNEQFF. The CDR3 DNA reads TGCAGTGCTAGGGGACAGGGTAGTTCAAATGAGCAGTTCTTC. The chain recombines TRBV20-1 with TRBJ2-1, with 9 bases lining up with TRBD1. The CDR3 contains 14 residues. Germline values: CDR1 DFQATT, CDR2 SNEGSKA (reference sequence). V dropped 3 bases and J dropped 7; count of bases not matched to a gene: 7.

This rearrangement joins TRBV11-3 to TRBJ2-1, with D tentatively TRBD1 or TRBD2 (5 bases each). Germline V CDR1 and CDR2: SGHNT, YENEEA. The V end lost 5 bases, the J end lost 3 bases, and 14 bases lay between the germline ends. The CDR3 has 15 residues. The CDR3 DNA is TGTGCCAGCAGCCCCCGGGACGGCTACTACAATGAGCAGTTCTTC. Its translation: CASSPRDGYYNEQFF.

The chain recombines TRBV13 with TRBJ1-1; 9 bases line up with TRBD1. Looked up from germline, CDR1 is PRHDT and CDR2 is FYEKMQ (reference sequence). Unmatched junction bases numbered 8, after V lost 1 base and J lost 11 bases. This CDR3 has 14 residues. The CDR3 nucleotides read TGTGCCAGCAGCTTAGAAGGACAGGGGAACAAGGCTTTCTTT. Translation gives CASSLEGQGNKAFF.

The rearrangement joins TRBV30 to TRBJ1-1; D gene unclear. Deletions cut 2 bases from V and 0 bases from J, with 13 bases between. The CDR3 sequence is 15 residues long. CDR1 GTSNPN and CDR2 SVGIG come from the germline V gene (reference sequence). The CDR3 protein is CAWSISLKMNTEAFF. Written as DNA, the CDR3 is TGTGCCTGGAGTATTTCTTTAAAGATGAACACTGAAGCTTTCTTT. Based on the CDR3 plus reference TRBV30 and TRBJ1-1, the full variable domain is SQTIHQWPATLVQPVGSPLSLECTVEGTSNPNLYWYRQAAGRGLQLLFYSVGIGQISSEVPQNLSASRPQDRQFILSSKKLLLSDSGFYLCAWSISLKMNTEAFFGQGTRLTVV.

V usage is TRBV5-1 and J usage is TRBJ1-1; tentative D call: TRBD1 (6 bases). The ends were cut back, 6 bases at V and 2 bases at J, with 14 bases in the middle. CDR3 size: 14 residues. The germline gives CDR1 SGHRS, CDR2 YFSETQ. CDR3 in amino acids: CASTLADRNTEAFF. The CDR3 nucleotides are TGCGCCAGCACCCTTGCGGACAGAAACACTGAAGCTTTCTTT.

Here the CDR3 reads CASLSDNEQFF. The CDR3, as DNA: TGTGCCAGCTTATCAGACAATGAGCAGTTCTTC. The V call is TRBV18, the J call TRBJ2-1; D gene uncertain. Trimming took off 7 bases at V and 5 bases at J, with 6 bases between the two ends. The CDR3 extends over 11 amino acids. The germline V gene has CDR1 KGHSH and CDR2 LQKENI.

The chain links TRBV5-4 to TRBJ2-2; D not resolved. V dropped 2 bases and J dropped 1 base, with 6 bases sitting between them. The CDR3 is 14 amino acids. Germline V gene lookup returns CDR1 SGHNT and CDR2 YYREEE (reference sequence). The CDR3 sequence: CASSFGRNTGELFF. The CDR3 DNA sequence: TGTGCCAGCAGCTTTGGAAGGAACACCGGGGAGCTGTTTTTT. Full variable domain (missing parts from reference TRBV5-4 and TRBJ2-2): ETGVTQSPTHLIKTRGQQVTLRCSSQSGHNTVSWYQQALGQGPQFIFQYYREEENGRGNFPPRFSGLQFPNYSSELNVNALELDDSALYLCASSFGRNTGELFFGEGSRLTVL.

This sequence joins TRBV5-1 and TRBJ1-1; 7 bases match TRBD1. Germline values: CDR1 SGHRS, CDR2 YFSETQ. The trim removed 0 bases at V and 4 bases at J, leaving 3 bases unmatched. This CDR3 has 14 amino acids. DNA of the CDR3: TGCGCCAGCAGCTTGGCAAGACAGGGCACTGAAGCTTTCTTT. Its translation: CASSLARQGTEAFF.

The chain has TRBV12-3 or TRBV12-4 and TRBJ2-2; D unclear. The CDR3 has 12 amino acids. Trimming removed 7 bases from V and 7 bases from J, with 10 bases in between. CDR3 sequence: CASTPLGGELFF. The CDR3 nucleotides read TGTGCCAGCACCCCCCTAGGCGGGGAGCTGTTTTTT.